These 4 T cell receptor beta chains were all obtained from the same sample, sequenced in a study of blood T cell repertoires in COVID-19. Assay: immunoSEQ multiplex PCR; the TCRdb copy retains only in-frame clones and omits some. The sample carries about 160,000 clones, about 88% recorded once. The sequenced sample consisted of peripheral blood. The receptors stem from a man aged 55 to 69 with COVID-19, enrolled during active disease.

This clone was recorded only once. The chain recombines TRBV29-1 with TRBJ1-1; TRBD1 agrees at 7 bases. V lost 8 bases and J lost 1; bases outside the gene matches: 7. Germline assignment: CDR1 SQVTM and CDR2 ANQGSEA. The CDR3 totals 13 residues. This CDR3 is CSHPGQKNTEAFF. The CDR3 DNA reads as TGCAGCCATCCGGGACAGAAGAACACTGAAGCTTTCTTT.

In the case of this clone: At the DNA level, this CDR3 is encoded by other sequences in the same sample as well. The genes are TRBV27 and TRBJ2-7; 11 bases map to TRBD1. In germline, CDR1 is MNHEY, CDR2 SMNVEV (reference sequence). V lost 5 bases to trimming and J lost 3 bases; unmatched junction nucleotides: 3. The CDR3 has 14 residues. CDR3 DNA sequence: TGTGCCAGCAGTCGGACAGGGGGCTTCTACGAGCAGTACTTC. It translates to CASSRTGGFYEQYF.

The genes are TRBV3-1 (or the pseudogene TRBV3-2) and TRBJ2-1; 10 nucleotides align to TRBD1. The ends lost 4 bases at V and 7 bases at J; junction bases unmatched: 4. Germline V gene sequence: CDR1 LGHDT, CDR2 YNNKEL (reference sequence). The CDR3 runs to 14 residues. CDR3 residues: CASSLRQGANEQFF. The CDR3 DNA sequence: TGTGCCAGCAGCCTTCGACAGGGGGCTAATGAGCAGTTCTTC.

The chain carries TRBV13 and TRBJ1-4; TRBD1 is a possible D gene (5 bases). Germline V CDR1 and CDR2: PRHDT, FYEKMQ (reference sequence). The CDR3 consists of 16 residues. V was shortened by 0 bases and J by 8 bases, with 16 bases between the two germline ends. The CDR3 sequence is CASSLGRQLIGEKLFF. For the CDR3, the DNA is TGTGCCAGCAGCTTAGGCCGACAGTTAATAGGGGAAAAACTGTTTTTT.